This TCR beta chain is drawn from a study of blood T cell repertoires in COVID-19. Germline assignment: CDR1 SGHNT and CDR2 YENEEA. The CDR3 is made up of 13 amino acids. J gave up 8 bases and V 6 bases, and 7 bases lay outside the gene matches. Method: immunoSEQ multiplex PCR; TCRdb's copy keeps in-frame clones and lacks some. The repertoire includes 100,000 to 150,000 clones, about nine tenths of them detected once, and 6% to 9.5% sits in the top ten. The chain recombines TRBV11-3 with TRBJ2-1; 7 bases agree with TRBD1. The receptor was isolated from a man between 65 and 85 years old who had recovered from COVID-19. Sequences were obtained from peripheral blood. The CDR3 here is CASSLVTGDEQFF. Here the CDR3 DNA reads TGTGCCAGCAGTCTCGTCACAGGGGATGAGCAGTTCTTC.